Following are 8 T cell receptor beta chains from one sample sequenced in a study of blood T cell repertoires in COVID-19. Method: immunoSEQ multiplex PCR; TCRdb's copy keeps in-frame clones and lacks some. The sample lists approximately 76,000 clones, 70% to 85% occurring once. Material: peripheral blood. The receptors were sampled from a woman in her sixties or seventies with acute or convalescent COVID-19.

V usage is TRBV9 and J usage is TRBJ2-3; 11 bases match TRBD2. The CDR3 totals 19 residues. V gave up 0 bases and J gave up 5 bases; unmatched junction bases: 14. Germline V CDR1 and CDR2: SGDLS, YYNGEE. In nucleotides, the CDR3 is TGTGCCAGCAGCGTAGAACCCCCTACTAGCGGGAGAAGTTTAGATACGCAGTATTTT. It specifies CASSVEPPTSGRSLDTQYF.

The gene calls are TRBV6-1 and TRBJ1-2, with a possible D match to TRBD1 (5 bases). Per the germline V gene, CDR1 is MNHNS and CDR2 is SASEGT. V dropped 2 bases and J dropped 3 bases, with 7 bases sitting between them. The CDR3 totals 13 residues. Here the CDR3 DNA reads TGTGCCAGCAGTGAACCCAGGGACTATGGCTACACCTTC. Amino acids: CASSEPRDYGYTF.

The chain joins TRBV2 to TRBJ2-6; possibly TRBD2 for D (6 bases). The CDR3 contains 17 residues. The germline V gene encodes CDR1 SNHLY and CDR2 FYNNEI. Trimming took 6 bases from V and 0 from J, leaving 15 bases between them. The CDR3 region has the DNA TGTGCCAGCAGAGGAGGGCTTGCAAGCTCTGGGGCCAACGTCCTGACTTTC. It specifies CASRGGLASSGANVLTF.

This clone was seen a handful of times. This chain joins TRBV6-5 and TRBJ1-2; 9 bases line up with TRBD1. The CDR3 has 15 residues. Losses at the gene ends were 8 bases for V and 7 bases for J; bases not matched to a gene: 14. Germline lookup yields CDR1 MNHEY and CDR2 SVGAGI. CDR3 sequence: CASLASGQGSTGYTF. CDR3 sequence (DNA): TGTGCCAGCCTAGCCTCGGGACAGGGTTCGACTGGCTACACCTTC.

V gene TRBV30 combines with J gene TRBJ1-2; 8 positions agree with TRBD1. There are 13 residues in the CDR3. CDR1 and CDR2 from the germline V gene are GTSNPN and SVGIG (reference sequence). J lost 3 bases, V lost 7 bases, and 7 bases had no gene match. In nucleotides, the CDR3 is TGTGCCTCCACGGACAGGGCCTACTATGGCTACACCTTC. Its protein is CASTDRAYYGYTF.

This clone was recorded once. The V and J genes are TRBV21-1 and TRBJ2-1; whether TRBD2, the table's D call, matches the DNA was not checked. TRBV21-1 constitutes a pseudogene. The CDR3 extends over 11 amino acids. The DNA for the CDR3 is TGTGCCAGCAGCAAAGCCTATGAGCAGTTCTTC. Amino acid sequence: CASSKAYEQFF.

The V call is TRBV5-6, the J call TRBJ1-3; the match to TRBD1 covers 9 bases. With V trimmed by 4 bases and J by 3 bases, 14 bases remained unmatched. The CDR3 has 18 amino acids. In germline, CDR1 is SGHDT, CDR2 YYEEEE. CDR3 amino acids: CASSPSIGQGWDGNTIYF. Here the CDR3 DNA reads TGTGCCAGCAGCCCGTCCATTGGACAGGGGTGGGATGGAAACACCATATATTTT.

The chain couples TRBV6-1 to TRBJ1-2; 7 bases align to TRBD1. Germline CDR1 MNHNS, CDR2 SASEGT. After removal of 1 base from V and 0 bases from J, the junction contained 11 bases not matched to a gene. The CDR3 is 18 amino acids. The CDR3 DNA reads TGTGCCAGCAGTGAAGTGCGGGCAGGGGGTTTCTCTAACTATGGCTACACCTTC. Residues: CASSEVRAGGFSNYGYTF.